These 9 T cell receptor beta chains originate from one sample sequenced in a study of cytomegalovirus exposure and HLA in healthy donors. PCR involved 60 Vbeta and 13 Jbeta primers. Data came from immunoSEQ multiplex PCR; TCRdb stores just in-frame clones and leaves some out. This sample has about 67,000 clones, with about two thirds found just once. The sequenced sample was PBMCs. The receptors stem from a woman under 40 in good health and CMV-seronegative.

This sequence joins TRBV7-2 and TRBJ1-1; D uncertain. CDR1 and CDR2 from the germline V gene are SGHTA and FQGNSA. V dropped 2 bases and J dropped 1 base, with 5 bases sitting between them. The CDR3 extends over 13 amino acids. The CDR3 DNA reads TGTGCCAGCAGCTTATGGCCGAACACTGAAGCTTTCTTT. Amino acid sequence: CASSLWPNTEAFF.

This sequence joins TRBV11-2 and TRBJ2-1, with a tentative D call TRBD2 (5 bases). CDR1 is SGHAT, CDR2 FQNNGV, per germline. The CDR3 consists of 14 residues. The V and J ends lost 1 base and 3 bases respectively, with 7 bases between them. The DNA of the CDR3 is TGTGCCAGCAGCTTAGGGACTGTCTACAATGAGCAGTTCTTC. Translated: CASSLGTVYNEQFF.

V is TRBV7-3 and J is TRBJ2-3; 8 nucleotides line up with TRBD2. This CDR3 has 14 amino acids. The V segment lost 4 bases and the J segment 6 bases; nucleotides outside the gene matches: 6. The germline V gene has CDR1 SGHTA and CDR2 FQGTGA. The CDR3 bases are TGTGCCAGCAGCTCTACACCGGGAGGGGATACGCAGTATTTT. It encodes CASSSTPGGDTQYF.

This clone was recorded a few times. The chain joins TRBV5-6 to TRBJ1-4, with 9 bases matching TRBD1. Germline V gives CDR1 SGHDT, CDR2 YYEEEE. This CDR3 region has 14 residues. V was pared by 2 bases and J by 7 bases, with 3 bases of the junction left unmatched. CDR3 region: CASSFGQGSEKLFF. CDR3 sequence (DNA): TGTGCCAGCAGCTTTGGACAGGGGAGTGAAAAACTGTTTTTT.

V usage is TRBV14 and J usage is TRBJ2-3; TRBD1 might be the D (5 bases). V lost 4 bases and J 2 bases, leaving 10 bases between the germline ends. Germline V gene data show CDR1 as SGHDN and CDR2 as FVKESK. The length of the CDR3 is 14 residues. The CDR3 protein is CASSRRQNTDTQYF. The DNA of the CDR3 is TGTGCCAGCAGCCGAAGACAGAACACAGATACGCAGTATTTT.

A few counts support this clone. This chain uses TRBV2 with TRBJ1-6; 10 nucleotides match TRBD1. With 9 bases clipped from V and 6 bases from J, the junction kept 2 bases outside the gene matches. The CDR3 sequence is 13 residues long. Germline-derived CDR1 and CDR2 are SNHLY and FYNNEI. The CDR3 loop is CASRDRGNSPLHF. CDR3 in DNA: TGTGCCAGTCGGGACAGGGGTAATTCACCCCTCCACTTT.

The chain is built from TRBV9 and TRBJ1-3; the D is unclear. The CDR3 has 16 amino acids. The germline gives CDR1 SGDLS, CDR2 YYNGEE. Trimming cost V 0 bases and J 3 bases, with 13 bases left between them. The CDR3 bases are TGTGCCAGCAGCGTAGGGGTCCAGGATTATGGAAACACCATATATTTT. Amino acid sequence: CASSVGVQDYGNTIYF.

The chain carries TRBV6-6 and TRBJ1-1; TRBD1 is a possible D gene (5 bases). Germline CDR1 and CDR2: MNHNY and SVGAGI (reference sequence). This CDR3 has 13 residues. Trimming took 6 bases from V and 1 from J, leaving 9 bases between them. The CDR3 DNA reads TGTGCCAGCAGGCGGGGGAGGAACACTGAAGCTTTCTTT. Translation gives CASRRGRNTEAFF.

This clone appeared a few times. The chain is built from TRBV9 and TRBJ2-1; 11 positions match TRBD2. Per germline, CDR1 SGDLS and CDR2 YYNGEE. With 2 bases clipped from V and 4 bases from J, the junction kept 2 bases outside the gene matches. The CDR3 extends over 15 amino acids. This CDR3 reads CASSVGLAEYNEQFF. For the CDR3, the DNA is TGTGCCAGCAGCGTGGGACTAGCGGAGTACAATGAGCAGTTCTTC.